This T cell receptor beta chain comes out of a study of shared clonotypes between healthy human individuals. TCRdb's copy holds only in-frame clones and misses some; the assay was immunoSEQ multiplex PCR. Among roughly 490,000 clones listed, 79% were seen once. The CDR3 sequence is 16 residues long. CDR1 is MGHRA and CDR2 is YSYEKL in the germline V gene. V lost 6 bases to trimming and J lost 4 bases; unmatched junction nucleotides: 8. It was some 84 million PBMCs that unsorted samples used for genomic DNA. This clone was seen at least ten times. This sequence joins TRBV4-1 and TRBJ2-1; TRBD2 agrees at 11 bases. The sequenced sample was PBMCs. This clonotype was sampled from a middle-aged woman in good health. Some clones in this sample may be carry-over from other donors' samples. The CDR3 DNA sequence: TGCGCCAGCAGAGCCGCGGGACTAGCGGTTTACAATGAGCAGTTCTTC. Protein sequence: CASRAAGLAVYNEQFF.